This T cell receptor (beta chain) stems from a study of blood T cell repertoires in COVID-19. Germline V gene sequence: CDR1 GTSNPN, CDR2 SVGIG (reference sequence). V was pared by 8 bases and J by 5 bases, with 12 bases between. The CDR3 sequence is 11 residues long. Participant age was 18 to 89 years, and participants resided in fewer than 30 US areas. Recovered participants had two consecutive negative NP/OP PCR tests, healthcare professional clearance, or symptom resolution. Produced via immunoSEQ multiplex PCR; TCRdb's table is partial and in-frame only. The sample lists about 260,000 clones, roughly 82% seen once, with approximately 2.1% in the top ten.

The TCR was taken from a woman between 50 and 59 years old who had recovered from COVID-19. Sequencing was performed on PBMCs or T cells enriched from blood (not recorded which). This sequence joins TRBV30 and TRBJ2-5; D possibly corresponds to TRBD2 (6 bases). CDR3: CATASGETQYF. The CDR3, as DNA: TGTGCCACAGCCAGCGGGGAGACCCAGTACTTC.